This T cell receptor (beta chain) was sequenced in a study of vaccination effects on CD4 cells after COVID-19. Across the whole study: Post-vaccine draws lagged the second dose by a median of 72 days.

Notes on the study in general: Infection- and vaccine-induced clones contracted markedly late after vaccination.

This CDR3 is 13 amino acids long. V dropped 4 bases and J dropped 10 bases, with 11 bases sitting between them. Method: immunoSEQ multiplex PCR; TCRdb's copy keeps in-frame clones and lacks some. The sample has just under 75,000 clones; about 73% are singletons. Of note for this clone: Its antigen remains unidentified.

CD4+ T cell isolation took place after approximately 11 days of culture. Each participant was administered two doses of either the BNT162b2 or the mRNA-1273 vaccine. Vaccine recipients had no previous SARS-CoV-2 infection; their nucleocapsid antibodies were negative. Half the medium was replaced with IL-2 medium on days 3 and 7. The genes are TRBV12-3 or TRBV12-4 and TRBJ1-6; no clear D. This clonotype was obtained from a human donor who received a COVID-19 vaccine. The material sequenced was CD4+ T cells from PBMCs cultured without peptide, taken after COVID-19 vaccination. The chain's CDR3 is CASSSRLESPLHF. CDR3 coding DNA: TGTGCCAGCAGTTCTCGGTTGGAATCACCCCTCCACTTT.